Included here is one T cell receptor beta chain sequence, with context. Its target is not known. Once RNA had been extracted, it was reverse transcribed into cDNA to act as the sequencing template. Clones were sequenced by immunoSEQ multiplex PCR, and TCRdb holds only the in-frame ones, with some missing. The data contain around 86,000 clones, about 70% of them singletons. The sample belongs to a study of CD8+ T cells in alopecia areata. Documented treatment: oral pan-JAK inhibitor, 5-10 mg twice daily. This CDR3 has 15 residues. Deletions cut 2 bases from V and 0 bases from J, with 11 bases between. CDR1 and CDR2 (germline): SGHTA, FQGTGA. Study findings and constraints: Sequences from scalp samples also cover resident alphabeta T cells of normal skin.

The TCR originated in a human donor with alopecia areata. The source material was CD8+ T cells sorted from blood, sampled at approximately week 45, from a patient treated with tofacitinib. This sequence joins TRBV7-3 and TRBJ2-7; D may correspond to TRBD1 or TRBD2 (5 bases each). In nucleotides, the CDR3 is TGTGCCAGCAGCTTAGGGCAGGGACCCTCCTACGAGCAGTACTTC. This codes for CASSLGQGPSYEQYF.